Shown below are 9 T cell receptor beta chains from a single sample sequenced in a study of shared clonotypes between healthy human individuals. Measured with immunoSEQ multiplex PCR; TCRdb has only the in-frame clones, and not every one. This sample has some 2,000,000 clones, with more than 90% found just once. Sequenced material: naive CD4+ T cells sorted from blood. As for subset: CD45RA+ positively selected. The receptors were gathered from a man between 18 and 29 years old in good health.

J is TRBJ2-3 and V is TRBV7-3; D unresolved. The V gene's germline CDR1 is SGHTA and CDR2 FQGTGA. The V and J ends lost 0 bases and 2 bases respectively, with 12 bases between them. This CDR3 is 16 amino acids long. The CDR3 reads CASSLTASVVTDTQYF. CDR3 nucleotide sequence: TGTGCCAGCAGCTTAACGGCTTCGGTGGTCACAGATACGCAGTATTTT.

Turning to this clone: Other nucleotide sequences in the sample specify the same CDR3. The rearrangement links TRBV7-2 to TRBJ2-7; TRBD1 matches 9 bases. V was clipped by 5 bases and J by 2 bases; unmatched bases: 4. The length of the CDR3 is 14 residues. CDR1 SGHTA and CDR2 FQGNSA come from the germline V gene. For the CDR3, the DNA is TGTGCCAGCAGCCTGGACAGGGGCCCCTACGAGCAGTACTTC. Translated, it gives CASSLDRGPYEQYF.

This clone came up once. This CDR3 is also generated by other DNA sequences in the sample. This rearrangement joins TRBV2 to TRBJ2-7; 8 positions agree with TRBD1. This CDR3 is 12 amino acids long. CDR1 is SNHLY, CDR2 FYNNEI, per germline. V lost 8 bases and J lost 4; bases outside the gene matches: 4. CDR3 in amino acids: CASDRGLYEQYF. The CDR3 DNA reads TGTGCCAGCGACAGGGGATTATACGAGCAGTACTTC.

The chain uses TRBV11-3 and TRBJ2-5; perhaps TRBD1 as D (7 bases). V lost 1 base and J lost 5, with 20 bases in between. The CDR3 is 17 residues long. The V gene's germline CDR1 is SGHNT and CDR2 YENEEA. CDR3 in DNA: TGTGCCAGCAGCTTAGGAAAAAGCCAGGGGGGAGTGGAGACCCAGTACTTC. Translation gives CASSLGKSQGGVETQYF.

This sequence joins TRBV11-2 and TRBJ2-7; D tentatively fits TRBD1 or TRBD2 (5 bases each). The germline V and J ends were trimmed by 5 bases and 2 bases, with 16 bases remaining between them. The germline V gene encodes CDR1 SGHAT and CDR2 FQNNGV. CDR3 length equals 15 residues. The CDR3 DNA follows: TGTGCCAGCAGCCCCGGGACGTTCCGGACCTACGAGCAGTACTTC. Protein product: CASSPGTFRTYEQYF.

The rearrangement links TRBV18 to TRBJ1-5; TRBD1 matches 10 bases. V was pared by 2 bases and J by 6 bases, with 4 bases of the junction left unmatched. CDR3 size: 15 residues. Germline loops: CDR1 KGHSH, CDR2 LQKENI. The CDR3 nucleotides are TGTGCCAGCTCACCAGAGACAGGGGGCGGTCAGCCCCAGCATTTT. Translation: CASSPETGGGQPQHF.

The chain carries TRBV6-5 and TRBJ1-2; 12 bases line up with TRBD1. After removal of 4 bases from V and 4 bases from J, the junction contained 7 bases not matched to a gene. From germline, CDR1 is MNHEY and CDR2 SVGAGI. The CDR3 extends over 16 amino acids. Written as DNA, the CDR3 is TGTGCCAGCAGTTGGGGACAGGGGGCCTTGTTCTATGGCTACACCTTC. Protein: CASSWGQGALFYGYTF.

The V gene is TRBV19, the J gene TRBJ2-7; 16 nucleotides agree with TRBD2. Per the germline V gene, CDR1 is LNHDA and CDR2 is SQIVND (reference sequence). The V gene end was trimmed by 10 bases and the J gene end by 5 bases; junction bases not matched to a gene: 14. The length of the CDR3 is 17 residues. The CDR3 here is CATLNPGLAGGPDEQYF. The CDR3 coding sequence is TGTGCCACCCTCAACCCGGGACTAGCGGGAGGGCCCGACGAGCAGTACTTC.

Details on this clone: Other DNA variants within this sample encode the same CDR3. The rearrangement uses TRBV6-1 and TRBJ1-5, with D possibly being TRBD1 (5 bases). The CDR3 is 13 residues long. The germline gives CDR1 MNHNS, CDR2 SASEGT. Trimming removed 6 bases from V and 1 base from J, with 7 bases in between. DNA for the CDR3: TGTGCCAGCAGGACAGTGAGCAATCAGCCCCAGCATTTT. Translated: CASRTVSNQPQHF.